The sequence of this TCR beta chain was determined in a study of cytomegalovirus exposure and HLA in healthy donors. Study outcomes and limitations: On later analysis, the bulk of CMV-associated TCR beta chains appeared to be HLA-restricted.

The CDR3 runs 15 residues. CDR1 is SGDLS, CDR2 YYNGEE, per germline. V lost 2 bases to trimming and J lost 3 bases; unmatched junction nucleotides: 2. It was with 60 Vbeta and 13 Jbeta primers that the PCR ran. Profiled with immunoSEQ multiplex PCR; TCRdb holds only in-frame clones, not every one. Of approximately 110,000 clones in the sample, around 63% were seen once. As regards this clone: What it binds is unknown.

The chain links TRBV9 to TRBJ2-5; TRBD2 agrees at 12 bases. The sample consisted of PBMCs. The sequence was obtained from a young man in good health and CMV-seronegative. The CDR3 here is CASSVGLAGEETQYF. The CDR3 DNA follows: TGTGCCAGCAGCGTGGGACTAGCGGGCGAAGAGACCCAGTACTTC.